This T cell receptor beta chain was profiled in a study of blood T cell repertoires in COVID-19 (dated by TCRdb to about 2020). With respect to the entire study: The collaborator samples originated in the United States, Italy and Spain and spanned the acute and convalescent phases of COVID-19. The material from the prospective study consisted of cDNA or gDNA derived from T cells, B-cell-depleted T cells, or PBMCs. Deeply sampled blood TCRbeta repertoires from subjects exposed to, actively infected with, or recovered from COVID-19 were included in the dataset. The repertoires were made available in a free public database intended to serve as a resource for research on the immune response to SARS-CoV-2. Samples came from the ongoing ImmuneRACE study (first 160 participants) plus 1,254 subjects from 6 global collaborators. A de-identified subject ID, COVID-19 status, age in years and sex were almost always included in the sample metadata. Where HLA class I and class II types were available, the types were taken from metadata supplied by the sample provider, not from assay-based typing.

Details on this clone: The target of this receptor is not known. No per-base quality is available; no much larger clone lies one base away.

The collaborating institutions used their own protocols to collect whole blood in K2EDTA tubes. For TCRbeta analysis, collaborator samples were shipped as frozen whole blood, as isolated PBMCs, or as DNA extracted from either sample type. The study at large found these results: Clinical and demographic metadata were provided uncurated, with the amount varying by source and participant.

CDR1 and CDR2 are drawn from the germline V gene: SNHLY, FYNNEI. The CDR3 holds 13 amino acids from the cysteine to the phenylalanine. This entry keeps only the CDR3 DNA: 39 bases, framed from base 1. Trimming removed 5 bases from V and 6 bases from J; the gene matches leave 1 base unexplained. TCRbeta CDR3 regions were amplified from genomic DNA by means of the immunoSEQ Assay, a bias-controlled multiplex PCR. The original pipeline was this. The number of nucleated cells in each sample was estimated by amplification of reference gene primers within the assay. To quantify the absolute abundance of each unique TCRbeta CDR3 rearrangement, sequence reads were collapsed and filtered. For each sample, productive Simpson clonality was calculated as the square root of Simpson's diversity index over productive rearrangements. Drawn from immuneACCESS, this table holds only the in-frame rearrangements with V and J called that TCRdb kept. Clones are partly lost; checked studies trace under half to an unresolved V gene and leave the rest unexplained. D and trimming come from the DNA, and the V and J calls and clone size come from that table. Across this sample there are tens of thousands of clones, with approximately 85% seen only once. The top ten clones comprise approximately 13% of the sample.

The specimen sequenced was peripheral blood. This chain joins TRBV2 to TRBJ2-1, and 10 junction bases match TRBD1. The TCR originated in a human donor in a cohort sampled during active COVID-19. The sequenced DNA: TGTGCCAGCAGTTGGACAGGGGGCAATGAGCAGTTCTTC. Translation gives CASSWTGGNEQFF.